Listed below are T cell receptor beta chains from one sample, sequenced in a study of T-cell reconstitution after alpha-beta-depleted transplantation in children. TCRdb recomputed calls from the PCR reads with MiXCR, one row per CDR3 protein. The repertoire includes approximately 8,000 distinct CDR3 sequences, approximately 11% of them detected once, and around 49% sits in the top ten. Specimen: PBMCs, mostly from graft donor cells, collected 60 days after TCRalphabeta/CD19-depleted stem cell transplant. These receptors were obtained from a patient aged 2-10 years who had a stem cell transplant for inherited bone marrow failure, so the T cells may come from the graft donor. The conserved cysteine and the conserved F or W are not part of the CDR3 here. Fields, in order: V gene, CDR3 length, CDR3 protein.

TRBV15 6 SNQPQH
TRBV5-1 15 ASTNRDRTLSTDTQY
TRBV4-2 15 ASGPLLGSPTNEKLF
TRBV7-9 10 ASSLEDRDYT
TRBV20-1 10 SAKTGLETQY
TRBV4-1 13 DSRQEWAAEETQY
TRBV7-1 13 ACVRGWGADTEAF
TRBV5-1 12 ASSFVGAKNIQY
TRBV27 10 ASRTGTDTQY
TRBV3-1 13 ASSQFFSGGETQY
TRBV29-1 14 SVEKAPGTGGPEQY
TRBV13 14 ASSLPLPTGSYGYT
TRBV7-6 12 ASSLVGGRSEQY
TRBV4-2 13 ASSQPGQPMWAQH
TRBV9 15 ASSVWFPQGGTGELF
TRBV30 11 AWSVLAGETQY
TRBV3-1 10 ASSQNQETQY
TRBV5-1 12 ASSLEQGGTEAF
TRBV7-9 13 ASSLAASGNQPQH
TRBV5-4 14 ASRGGGDRGLETQY
TRBV7-8 13 ASSIRRGQGNGYT
TRBV4-3 15 ASSQDYVISTSCEQY
TRBV7-8 10 ATGNSNQPQH
TRBV11-1 16 ASSPLAGTRRTKNIQY
TRBV7-2 13 ASSLVAGGVREQF
TRBV29-1 12 SVEGTGVANVLT
TRBV4-3 16 ASSQEVASGTLYNEQF
TRBV7-2 12 ASSPQSGNSPLH
TRBV7-9 10 ASSLLAGGRF
TRBV29-1 11 SVETSGTYEQY
TRBV6-1 15 ASRGVRAYGRGHEQY
TRBV4-1 14 ASSQDGKGASETQY
TRBV11-2 14 ASSLAARWGTGELF
TRBV5-6 12 ASFKDRIYDTQY
TRBV28 13 ASSLWRGSLQPQH
TRBV30 16 AWTLLAGGPRSTDTQY
TRBV4-3 12 ASSRIDVADTQY
TRBV10-1 13 ASSAGSGRVNEQF
TRBV20-1 10 SATESNYGYT
TRBV5-6 15 ASSLAGGRDLLDTQY
TRBV27 13 ASSPRGSAKNIQY
TRBV5-4 12 ASSLMYRDYGYT